The text below deals with one T cell receptor (beta chain). The V end lost 5 bases, the J end lost 4 bases, and 14 bases lay between the germline ends. The CDR3 is 15 residues long. Germline V gives CDR1 LNHDA, CDR2 SQIVND (reference sequence). This entry belongs to a study of blood T cell repertoires in COVID-19. Whole-study context: Two consecutive negative NP/OP PCR tests, clearance, or resolved symptoms defined Cohort 3 recovery. The samples span acute and convalescent COVID-19 from the United States, Italy and Spain.

Clones were read by immunoSEQ multiplex PCR, and TCRdb kept only the in-frame ones, dropping some. The sample includes about 400,000 clones, 70% to 90% of them seen just once. All enrollees were roughly 18 to 89 years old and from approximately 24 US areas. Categorization into cohorts depended on clinical history that participants reported. This sequence joins TRBV19 and TRBJ1-4; tentative D call: TRBD1 (5 bases). The receptor was derived from a middle-aged man in a cohort exposed to, infected with or recovered from COVID-19 (not recorded which). Sample: PBMCs or T cells enriched from blood (not recorded which). Here the CDR3 DNA reads TGTGCCAGTAGTCTCCGGACAATGGGTAATGAAAAACTGTTTTTT. Its translation: CASSLRTMGNEKLFF. Full variable domain (rest looked up from reference TRBV19 and TRBJ1-4): DGGITQSPKYLFRKEGQNVTLSCEQNLNHDAMYWYRQDPGQGLRLIYYSQIVNDFQKGDIAEGYSVSREKKESFPLTVTSAQKNPTAFYLCASSLRTMGNEKLFFGSGTQLSVL.